The rows below give T cell receptor beta chains drawn from one sample of a study of blood T cell repertoires in COVID-19. Sequencing used immunoSEQ multiplex PCR; TCRdb keeps in-frame clones, though not all of them. The profile shows approximately 160,000 clones, around 86% of them singletons. The specimen sequenced was peripheral blood. Every receptor here comes from a man aged 55 to 70 with COVID-19, enrolled during active disease. Each CDR3 is given with its conserved first and last residue. A D gene is named only where the DNA matches it firmly. A row's size may be missing; if present it is once, few, many or a size class.

v_gene	j_gene	abundance	d_gene	CDR3aa	CDR3nt
TRBV18	TRBJ1-3	once	.	CASSQDSYSGNTIYF	TGTGCCAGCTCCCAGGACAGTTACTCTGGAAACACCATATATTTT
TRBV4-1	TRBJ1-2	.	.	CASSQVDTANYGYTF	TGCGCCAGCAGCCAAGTGGACACAGCTAACTATGGCTACACCTTC
TRBV5-1	TRBJ2-7	once	TRBD1	CASSPGDSFYEQYF	TGCGCCAGCAGCCCCGGGGACAGCTTCTACGAGCAGTACTTC
TRBV27	TRBJ1-4	.	TRBD1	CASSSIPGQGYEKLFF	TGTGCCAGCAGTTCTATCCCGGGACAGGGTTATGAAAAACTGTTTTTT
TRBV28	TRBJ1-2	.	.	CATRQDPDGYTF	TGTGCCACCAGACAGGACCCTGATGGCTACACCTTC
TRBV20-1	TRBJ1-3	.	.	CSASPGGNTIYF	TGCAGTGCTAGTCCAGGGGGAAACACCATATATTTT
TRBV18	TRBJ2-5	.	TRBD2	CASSPPGGRDGRGTQYF	TGTGCCAGCTCACCACCAGGCGGGAGAGACGGTCGTGGGACCCAGTACTTC
TRBV29-1	TRBJ2-1	.	TRBD1	CSAGTGGRNEQFF	TGCAGCGCCGGGACAGGGGGTCGGAATGAGCAGTTCTTC
TRBV9	TRBJ2-3	.	TRBD2	CASSPPRLAGERDTQYF	TGTGCCAGCAGCCCCCCTCGACTAGCGGGGGAGAGAGATACGCAGTATTTT
TRBV3-1/TRBV3-2	TRBJ2-1	.	TRBD2	CASSQLTLAGAGEQFF	TGTGCCAGCAGCCAACTAACACTAGCGGGAGCAGGTGAGCAGTTCTTC
TRBV10-3	TRBJ2-7	.	TRBD1	CAIRGTGGLNEQYF	TGTGCCATCAGGGGGACAGGGGGTTTAAACGAGCAGTACTTC
TRBV7-9	TRBJ1-1	.	TRBD1	CASSYGQGRPEAFF	TGTGCCAGCAGCTATGGACAGGGGAGGCCTGAAGCTTTCTTT
TRBV19	TRBJ2-1	.	.	CASSTQTANFYNEQFF	TGTGCCAGTAGTACCCAGACAGCGAATTTCTACAATGAGCAGTTCTTC
TRBV12-5	TRBJ2-5	once	.	CASGLVHGGADNPETQYF	TGTGCTAGTGGTTTGGTACACGGAGGGGCCGATAATCCAGAGACCCAGTACTTC
TRBV27	TRBJ2-4	.	.	CASSSRNIQYF	TGTGCCAGCAGTTCCAGAAACATTCAGTACTTC
TRBV11-3	TRBJ1-1	.	.	CASSLEGDTEAFF	TGTGCCAGCAGCTTAGAGGGCGACACTGAAGCTTTCTTT
TRBV6-5	TRBJ1-4	.	.	CASSYTRQTNEKLFF	TGTGCCAGCAGTTACACGAGGCAGACTAATGAAAAACTGTTTTTT
TRBV4-3	TRBJ2-3	.	.	CASSQDSEHTDTQYF	TGCGCCAGCAGCCAAGATAGTGAGCACACAGATACGCAGTATTTT
TRBV10-3	TRBJ2-3	.	TRBD2	CAISAALAGARDTQYF	TGTGCCATCAGTGCCGCACTAGCGGGGGCCAGAGATACGCAGTATTTT